The 8 T cell receptor beta chains below come from one sample, sequenced in a study of blood T cell repertoires in COVID-19. Data came from immunoSEQ multiplex PCR; TCRdb stores just in-frame clones and leaves some out. This table holds nearly 350,000 clones, approximately 90% found once. The sequencing input was peripheral blood. These receptor sequences come from a woman between 18 and 29 years old who had recovered from COVID-19.

The chain is built from TRBV6-2 or TRBV6-3 and TRBJ2-3; TRBD1 agrees at 7 bases. This CDR3 has 15 residues. V shed 4 bases, J shed 0 bases, and the junction held 4 bases outside the gene matches. Looked up from germline, CDR1 is MNHEY and CDR2 is SVGEGT. CDR3 sequence reads: CASSLGDRSTDTQYF. The CDR3 region has the DNA TGTGCCAGCAGTTTAGGGGACAGAAGCACAGATACGCAGTATTTT.

The chain recombines TRBV27 with TRBJ2-1; D is uncertain. This CDR3 contains 13 residues. The ends were cut back, 0 bases at V and 7 bases at J, with 7 bases in the middle. The germline gives CDR1 MNHEY, CDR2 SMNVEV (reference sequence). This CDR3 reads CASSLSLSNEQFF. In DNA, the CDR3 is TGTGCCAGCAGTTTATCACTCTCGAATGAGCAGTTCTTC.

The V gene is TRBV9, the J gene TRBJ1-1; 7 bases align to TRBD1. Germline V gene data show CDR1 as SGDLS and CDR2 as YYNGEE. CDR3 length equals 15 residues. The trim removed 3 bases at V and 2 bases at J, leaving 7 bases unmatched. CDR3 coding DNA: TGTGCCAGCAGCGAAAGGACAGGCCCCAACACTGAAGCTTTCTTT. Its translation is CASSERTGPNTEAFF.

A few counts support this clone. The V gene is TRBV12-5, the J gene TRBJ2-5; TRBD1 agrees at 9 bases. The CDR3 is made up of 15 amino acids. Trimming took 5 bases from V and 2 from J; bases not matched to a gene: 6. Germline CDR1 LGHNT, CDR2 FRNRAP. The CDR3 spells CASGPPTGGQETQYF. CDR3 sequence (DNA): TGTGCTAGTGGTCCCCCGACAGGGGGTCAAGAGACCCAGTACTTC.

V is TRBV28 and J is TRBJ1-1; D might be TRBD1 (5 bases). CDR3 length: 15 residues. The germline V and J ends were trimmed by 4 bases and 1 base, with 13 bases remaining between them. CDR1 and CDR2 from the germline V gene are MDHEN and SYDVKM. Here the CDR3 DNA reads TGTGCCAGCAGTTCGGAGGGGTATACGAACACTGAAGCTTTCTTT. It codes for CASSSEGYTNTEAFF.

This chain links TRBV27 with TRBJ1-2; D perhaps matches TRBD1 (6 bases). The germline gives CDR1 MNHEY, CDR2 SMNVEV (reference sequence). The CDR3 runs 13 residues. Deletions cut 4 bases from V and 7 bases from J, with 13 bases between. Here the CDR3 reads CASSSGRGFGYTF. The CDR3 nucleotides read TGTGCCAGCAGTTCGGGCAGGGGTTTTGGCTACACCTTC.

The genes are TRBV5-8 and TRBJ1-1; 8 bases line up with TRBD1. The CDR3 consists of 14 residues. V was clipped by 7 bases and J by 6 bases; unmatched bases: 11. The germline gives CDR1 SGHTS, CDR2 YDEGEE. CDR3 loop: CASCLGGRGPEAFF. Here the CDR3 DNA reads TGTGCCAGCTGCCTTGGGGGCAGGGGGCCTGAAGCTTTCTTT.

This clone was counted once. This chain links TRBV3-1 (or the pseudogene TRBV3-2) with TRBJ2-1; D call uncertain. Trimming cost V 1 base and J 7 bases, with 11 bases left between them. The CDR3 covers 14 residues. The germline V gene has CDR1 LGHDT and CDR2 YNNKEL (reference sequence). CDR3 protein: CASSQVVLNNEQFF. CDR3 DNA sequence: TGTGCCAGCAGCCAAGTGGTACTCAATAATGAGCAGTTCTTC.